The entry that follows covers one T cell receptor beta chain sequence. The data are from a study of blood T cells in healthy people across ages. The second PCR ran roughly 7 to 11 cycles with a sample-barcoded 5' primer and J-beta primers. Sequencing yielded, for each sample, at least 3 million paired-end reads carrying CDR3. TCRdb recomputed calls from the 5' RACE reads with MiXCR, one row per CDR3 protein. This repertoire shows approximately 800,000 distinct CDR3 sequences, less than 60% found once; its top ten account for 15% to 20%. Germline lookup yields CDR1 MNHGY and CDR2 SVAAGI. This CDR3 region has 12 residues. V gave up 6 bases and J gave up 4 bases, with 9 bases separating them.

This rearrangement joins TRBV6-9 to TRBJ1-2, with D possibly being TRBD1 (6 bases). The TCR sequence derives from a man older than 75 in good health. The sequencing sample was made of blood. CDR3 protein: CASSGQPYGYTF. The CDR3, as DNA: TGTGCCAGCAGCGGACAGCCCTATGGCTACACCTTC.